This entry concerns a single T cell receptor beta chain. Its antigen remains unknown. TCRdb re-called the reads with MiXCR, one entry per CDR3 protein. The sample records approximately 730,000 distinct CDR3 sequences, around 32% being singletons. The data were obtained in a study of T cell repertoires in cytomegalovirus infection. Study at large: Based on public TCR beta signatures, there were indications of CMV infection and of a matching HLA type. Findings and caveats of the study: CMV carriers having the relevant HLA were flagged by cumulative public TCR beta family frequency. Clonotypes of TCR beta that were HLA-C-restricted and CMV-specific dominated the ex vivo response.

Germline V gene lookup returns CDR1 MGHRA and CDR2 YSYEKL. Losses at the gene ends were 5 bases for V and 7 bases for J; bases not matched to a gene: 6. CDR3 size: 14 residues. This chain connects TRBV4-1 to TRBJ2-3; the match to TRBD2 covers 10 bases. The specimen was cultured PBMCs, collected from culture after CMV antigen stimulation. This TCR derives from a human donor in good health (CMV status not recorded). Some clones in this sample may be carry-over from other donors' samples. CDR3 DNA sequence: TGCGCCAGCAGCGCCCTAGCGGGGGCGAATACGCAGTATTTT. It specifies CASSALAGANTQYF.